The following is a T cell receptor (beta chain) sequence with its context. The antigen is unknown. At survey level, the immunoSEQ assay was run in its v3.0 version. The repertoire was sequenced with immunoSEQ multiplex PCR; TCRdb's copy has only in-frame clones and lacks some. The sample lists tens of thousands of clones; about four fifths were seen once. Germline lookup yields CDR1 SGHTA and CDR2 FQGNSA. V trimming: 8 bases; J trimming: 8 bases; junction bases outside the gene matches: 7. The CDR3 extends over 14 amino acids. The record originates from a study of long-term antiretroviral therapy in people with HIV. Points from the study as a whole: Before ART, certain clones expanded, and these dominated the repertoire at all time points.

The clonotype originates from a man aged 18 to 29 with HIV. The chain recombines TRBV7-2 with TRBJ1-6; 9 bases are a match to TRBD1. Sequencing used unsorted PBMCs, obtained 1.9 years after starting antiretroviral therapy. The CDR3 nucleotides are TGTGCCAGCGTGATGGGACAGGGCGATTCACCCCTCCACTTT. It translates to CASVMGQGDSPLHF.